This T cell receptor (beta chain) was recovered during a study of CD8 T cells in Susac syndrome. Across the study: Treatment at blood withdrawal was none, corticosteroids, or intravenous immunoglobulin alone in Susac syndrome patients.

An input of about 0.45 to 1 ug of RNA was subjected to reverse transcription using random hexamers. Multiplex immunoSEQ PCR targeted 54 Vbeta and 13 Jbeta TCR beta segments. TCRdb re-called the immunoSEQ multiplex PCR reads with MiXCR, one entry per CDR3 protein. The sample holds 100,000 or so distinct CDR3 sequences, approximately 95% seen once. Bulk CD8+ and CD4+ cells came from magnetic negative isolation; CD8+ TEMRA by FACS. V was trimmed by 4 bases and J by 5 bases, leaving 15 bases between them. The CDR3 sequence is 14 residues long. Germline V gives CDR1 SGDLS, CDR2 YYNGEE. Input material: CD8+ T cells from PBMCs. This chain links TRBV9 with TRBJ2-5; D could derive from TRBD1 or TRBD2 (5 bases each). The TCR comes from a human donor with Susac syndrome. CDR3 in amino acids: CASSRGRVGETQYF. The CDR3 coding sequence is TGTGCCAGCAGCCGGGGCAGGGTAGGGGAGACCCAGTACTTC.